What follows are 10 T cell receptor beta chains derived from one specimen sequenced in a study of early T cells in non-severe SARS-CoV-2 infection. TCRdb ran MiXCR on the 5' RACE reads and lists one entry per CDR3 protein. The table shows fewer than 100,000 distinct CDR3 sequences, with 15% to 20% occurring only once. The sequencing sample was made of whole blood. Every receptor here comes from an adult who was a healthcare worker with PCR-confirmed SARS-CoV-2 infection or an uninfected control (not recorded which).

At least ten counts were recorded for this clonotype. The chain links TRBV4-1 to TRBJ2-7, with 7 bases that match TRBD1. Trimming removed 0 bases from V and 4 bases from J; junction bases left unmatched: 6. The CDR3 is made up of 15 amino acids. CDR1 and CDR2 (germline): MGHRA, YSYEKL. The CDR3 reads CASSQEGTAPYEQYF. The CDR3 DNA reads TGCGCCAGCAGCCAAGAAGGGACAGCACCTTACGAGCAGTACTTC.

This chain connects TRBV19 to TRBJ1-1, with D possibly TRBD1 on 5 matching bases. The CDR3 length is 13 residues. CDR1 is LNHDA, CDR2 SQIVND, per germline (reference sequence). Trimming took off 10 bases at V and 0 bases at J, with 12 bases between the two ends. The CDR3 here is CATHPGVNTEAFF. In DNA, the CDR3 is TGTGCCACCCACCCGGGGGTGAACACTGAAGCTTTCTTT.

This clonotype was picked up many times. The chain employs TRBV29-1 and TRBJ2-3; D remains unclear. This CDR3 has 10 amino acids. Germline V gene data show CDR1 as SQVTM and CDR2 as ANQGSEA. The CDR3, as DNA: TGCAGTACAAACACAGATACGCAGTATTTT. Translating gives CSTNTDTQYF.

The rearrangement links TRBV12-5 to TRBJ1-1; tentatively, D is TRBD1 (6 bases). This CDR3 contains 14 residues. Germline V gene sequence: CDR1 LGHNT, CDR2 FRNRAP. V was clipped by 3 bases and J by 5 bases, with 13 bases between them. The CDR3 DNA sequence: TGTGCTAGTGGTTTAGAGGGGGTCAGGACTGAAGCTTTCTTT. Protein product: CASGLEGVRTEAFF.

The rearrangement links TRBV12-3 or TRBV12-4 to TRBJ2-2; D is possibly TRBD1 or TRBD2 (6 bases each). This CDR3 contains 16 residues. V was cut by 1 base and J by 4 bases, with 13 bases left in between. DNA of the CDR3: TGTGCCAGCAGTTTAGTCGCCAGGGGAGGCACCGGGGAGCTGTTTTTT. Protein: CASSLVARGGTGELFF.

The gene calls are TRBV12-3 or TRBV12-4 and TRBJ1-6, with 7 bases that match TRBD1. The CDR3 is made up of 13 amino acids. V lost 10 bases and J lost 6; bases outside the gene matches: 6. DNA for the CDR3: TGTGCCACCAGGGGGTTCAGTAATTCACCCCTCCACTTT. Residues: CATRGFSNSPLHF.

This clonotype was picked up a small number of times. The J gene is TRBJ1-1, the V gene TRBV7-9; 7 nucleotides match TRBD1. This CDR3 region has 13 residues. In germline, CDR1 is SEHNR, CDR2 FQNEAQ (reference sequence). V lost 5 bases to trimming and J lost 4 bases; unmatched junction nucleotides: 4. CDR3 nucleotides: TGTGCCAGCAGCCCTGCAGGGGGCACTGAAGCTTTCTTT. This encodes CASSPAGGTEAFF.

The chain links TRBV3-1 to TRBJ2-5; TRBD1 matches at 7 bases. Trimming removed 2 bases from V and 5 bases from J; junction bases left unmatched: 11. Germline V gives CDR1 LGHDT, CDR2 YNNKEL (reference sequence). CDR3 size: 16 residues. The CDR3 region is CASSQTTRGRVETQYF. CDR3 bases: TGTGCCAGCAGCCAAACGACCAGGGGGAGAGTTGAGACCCAGTACTTC.

There are many counts of this clonotype. The gene calls are TRBV29-1 and TRBJ2-3; D not resolved. The CDR3 is 13 residues long. Germline-derived CDR1 and CDR2 are SQVTM and ANQGSEA. Trimming took 5 bases from V and 2 from J, leaving 11 bases between them. CDR3 sequence: CSVIGTTTDTQYF. The CDR3, as DNA: TGCAGCGTTATCGGTACTACCACAGATACGCAGTATTTT.

Concerning this clonotype itself: Germline and junction disagree at one end, which may indicate a read error. CDR3 sequence (DNA): TGTGCCAGCAGTGCAGGTCTCCCTTTCTTC. It specifies CASSAGLPFF. This sequence joins TRBV28 and TRBJ1-2; D is unclear. The CDR3 contains 10 residues. Per germline, CDR1 MDHEN and CDR2 SYDVKM.